These T cell receptor beta chains were read from a single sample in a study of T cell responses to AZD1222 COVID-19 vaccine. Method: immunoSEQ multiplex PCR; TCRdb's copy keeps in-frame clones and lacks some. The data contain about 110,000 clones, around 83% of them singletons. The sequencing used peripheral blood, collected on day 0 of AZD1222 vaccination. The receptor source for this set is an adult in good health. Each CDR3 is given with its conserved first and last residue. D genes are given only for firm matches. For some rows the clone size is stated as once, few or many, or as a class when expanded; others skip it.

cdr3_aa: CASIVTGTAPQPQHF
cdr3_nt: TGTGCCAGTATCGTGACAGGGACGGCACCCCAGCCCCAGCATTTT
d_call: TRBD1
v_call: TRBV19
clone_size: .
j_call: TRBJ1-5

cdr3_aa: CASSYDGYNYGYTF
cdr3_nt: TGTGCCAGCAGTTACGACGGATATAACTATGGCTACACCTTC
d_call: .
v_call: TRBV6-5
clone_size: .
j_call: TRBJ1-2

cdr3_aa: CATSRGAAMNTEAFF
cdr3_nt: TGTGCCACCAGCAGAGGGGCAGCTATGAACACTGAAGCTTTCTTT
d_call: .
v_call: TRBV15
clone_size: .
j_call: TRBJ1-1

cdr3_aa: CSVGGTGVADTQYF
cdr3_nt: TGCAGCGTTGGTGGGACAGGGGTCGCAGATACGCAGTATTTT
d_call: TRBD1
v_call: TRBV29-1
clone_size: few
j_call: TRBJ2-3

cdr3_aa: CASSYGQGNGYTF
cdr3_nt: TGTGCCAGCAGCTACGGACAGGGGAATGGCTACACCTTC
d_call: TRBD1
v_call: TRBV9
clone_size: .
j_call: TRBJ1-2

cdr3_aa: CASSLVGQGFYEQYF
cdr3_nt: TGTGCCAGCAGCTTAGTGGGACAGGGGTTCTACGAGCAGTACTTC
d_call: TRBD1
v_call: TRBV7-2
clone_size: .
j_call: TRBJ2-7

cdr3_aa: CASSPQGSIQDTQYF
cdr3_nt: TGTGCCAGCTCACCACAGGGGTCAATACAAGATACGCAGTATTTT
d_call: .
v_call: TRBV18
clone_size: .
j_call: TRBJ2-3

cdr3_aa: CASSVRPGQGTSGNTIYF
cdr3_nt: TGTGCCAGCAGCGTCCGACCGGGACAGGGGACGTCTGGAAACACCATATATTTT
d_call: TRBD1
v_call: TRBV9
clone_size: .
j_call: TRBJ1-3

cdr3_aa: CASSPQGEEYTF
cdr3_nt: TGTGCCAGCTCCCCCCAGGGGGAGGAATACACCTTC
d_call: TRBD1
v_call: TRBV2
clone_size: .
j_call: TRBJ1-2

cdr3_aa: CASSRTGTGGSNNEQFF
cdr3_nt: TGTGCCAGCAGCCGAACCGGGACAGGGGGCAGCAACAATGAGCAGTTCTTC
d_call: TRBD1
v_call: TRBV3-1/TRBV3-2
clone_size: .
j_call: TRBJ2-1

cdr3_aa: CAWTRSQAYSPLHF
cdr3_nt: TGTGCCTGGACCAGGTCCCAGGCATATTCACCCCTCCACTTT
d_call: .
v_call: TRBV30
clone_size: .
j_call: TRBJ1-6

cdr3_aa: CASSLSTSDLSSYNSPLHF
cdr3_nt: TGTGCCAGCAGTTTATCGACCAGCGATTTGAGCTCCTATAATTCACCCCTCCACTTT
d_call: .
v_call: TRBV27
clone_size: few
j_call: TRBJ1-6

cdr3_aa: CASSLQGINLGSYNEQFF
cdr3_nt: TGTGCCAGCAGTTTACAGGGTATCAATTTGGGCTCCTACAATGAGCAGTTCTTC
d_call: .
v_call: TRBV28
clone_size: .
j_call: TRBJ2-1

cdr3_aa: CASSLLSSYNSPLHF
cdr3_nt: TGTGCCAGCAGCCTGCTCAGCTCCTATAATTCACCCCTCCACTTT
d_call: .
v_call: TRBV14
clone_size: .
j_call: TRBJ1-6

cdr3_aa: CASQAGFAYEQYF
cdr3_nt: TGTGCCTCCCAGGCGGGGTTTGCCTACGAGCAGTACTTC
d_call: .
v_call: TRBV28
clone_size: .
j_call: TRBJ2-7

cdr3_aa: CASSLSGTDISNQPQHF
cdr3_nt: TGTGCCAGCAGCTTATCCGGGACAGACATTAGCAATCAGCCCCAGCATTTT
d_call: TRBD1
v_call: TRBV7-2
clone_size: .
j_call: TRBJ1-5

cdr3_aa: CATSPTGFNQPQHF
cdr3_nt: TGTGCCACCAGTCCGACAGGGTTCAATCAGCCCCAGCATTTT
d_call: TRBD1
v_call: TRBV15
clone_size: .
j_call: TRBJ1-5

cdr3_aa: CASSSGRQSSGNTIYF
cdr3_nt: TGTGCCAGCAGCTCGGGACGCCAGAGCTCTGGAAACACCATATATTTT
d_call: .
v_call: TRBV11-2
clone_size: .
j_call: TRBJ1-3

cdr3_aa: CSVGGRQGAGADTQYF
cdr3_nt: TGCAGCGTTGGGGGTAGACAGGGGGCAGGTGCAGATACGCAGTATTTT
d_call: TRBD1
v_call: TRBV29-1
clone_size: .
j_call: TRBJ2-3

cdr3_aa: CASSLTGTGRSEAFF
cdr3_nt: TGCGCCAGCAGCTTAACCGGGACAGGACGTTCTGAAGCTTTCTTT
d_call: TRBD1
v_call: TRBV5-1
clone_size: .
j_call: TRBJ1-1